Below are 14 T cell receptor beta chains sequenced from a single sample in a study of neurological immune-mediated disorders. TCRdb redid the calling of the 5' RACE reads with MiXCR, one entry per CDR3 protein. Of nearly 45,000 distinct CDR3 sequences in the sample, roughly 21% were seen once. This sample's time point: technical triplicate 3. The sequenced material came from PBMCs. The receptors here all came from a man aged 60 to 69 with HTLV-1-associated myelopathy (HAM/TSP).

At least ten counts were recorded for this clonotype. The chain employs TRBV20-1 and TRBJ2-1, with 8 bases aligning to TRBD2. The V and J ends lost 0 bases and 7 bases, in that order; junction bases with no gene match: 8. The length of the CDR3 is 15 residues. The germline V gene has CDR1 DFQATT and CDR2 SNEGSKA (reference sequence). The DNA for the CDR3 is TGCAGTGCTAGAGATTTCGCTAGCGGGTTTAATGAGCAGTTCTTC. Translation: CSARDFASGFNEQFF.

This clonotype was recorded many times. This chain joins TRBV20-1 and TRBJ2-5, with D perhaps TRBD1 (6 bases). The CDR3 extends over 15 amino acids. The V and J ends lost 4 bases and 1 base respectively, with 16 bases between them. The germline CDR1 and CDR2 sequences are DFQATT and SNEGSKA (reference sequence). The CDR3: CSATTGYRIQETQYF. Here the CDR3 DNA reads TGCAGTGCTACAACAGGGTATCGTATCCAAGAGACCCAGTACTTC.

This clonotype was found many times. V and J are TRBV27 and TRBJ2-6, with D unclear. Deletions cut 1 base from V and 1 base from J, with 2 bases between. CDR1 is MNHEY and CDR2 is SMNVEV in the germline V gene (reference sequence). The CDR3 length is 14 residues. The CDR3 region is CASSLWSGANVLTF. The CDR3 DNA is TGTGCCAGCAGTTTATGGTCTGGGGCCAACGTCCTGACTTTC. Together with reference TRBV27 and TRBJ2-6, the CDR3 gives the full variable domain: EAQVTQNPRYLITVTGKKLTVTCSQNMNHEYMSWYRQDPGLGLRQIYYSMNVEVTDKGDVPEGYKVSRKEKRNFPLILESPSPNQTSLYFCASSLWSGANVLTFGAGSRLTVL.

At least ten counts were recorded for this clonotype. This chain connects TRBV14 to TRBJ1-6; 7 bases agree with TRBD1. Trimming took 6 bases from V and 5 from J; bases not matched to a gene: 10. The CDR3 length is 16 residues. CDR1 SGHDN and CDR2 FVKESK come from the germline V gene. CDR3 sequence reads: CASRGTVAQNNSPLHF. The CDR3 region has the DNA TGTGCCAGCAGGGGGACAGTAGCCCAAAATAATTCACCCCTCCACTTT. Full variable domain (missing parts from reference TRBV14 and TRBJ1-6): EAGVTQFPSHSVIEKGQTVTLRCDPISGHDNLYWYRRVMGKEIKFLLHFVKESKQDESGMPNNRFLAERTGGTYSTLKVQPAELEDSGVYFCASRGTVAQNNSPLHFGNGTRLTVT.

This clonotype was counted ten times or more. The V and J genes are TRBV10-2 and TRBJ2-5, with D maybe TRBD2 (5 bases). This CDR3 region has 13 residues. Trimming took off 4 bases at V and 4 bases at J, with 10 bases between the two ends. The germline gives CDR1 WSHSY, CDR2 SAAADI. The CDR3 spells CASSAGVRETQYF. DNA of the CDR3: TGCGCCAGCAGTGCCGGGGTCCGAGAGACCCAGTACTTC.

This clonotype is categorized as medium-sized. The chain uses TRBV20-1 and TRBJ1-2; 7 bases are a match to TRBD1. V lost 4 bases, J lost 0 bases, and 14 bases stayed unmatched. Germline CDR1 and CDR2: DFQATT and SNEGSKA (reference sequence). The CDR3 sequence is 17 residues long. CDR3 region: CSAIIGGSGGTNYGYTF. The CDR3 bases are TGCAGTGCTATAATAGGCGGATCAGGGGGGACTAACTATGGCTACACCTTC.

In its sample, this clonotype was seen many times. This chain connects TRBV12-3 or TRBV12-4 to TRBJ1-5; perhaps TRBD1 as D (5 bases). Trimming took 1 base from V and 3 from J, leaving 7 bases between them. The CDR3 contains 14 residues. In DNA, the CDR3 is TGTGCCAGCAGTTTAGGGGGCGACAATCAGCCCCAGCATTTT. Protein product: CASSLGGDNQPQHF.

This clonotype has at least ten counts. V is TRBV19 and J is TRBJ1-1, with D unresolved. V lost 5 bases, J lost 2 bases, and 9 bases lay in between. Germline V lookup: CDR1 LNHDA, CDR2 SQIVND (reference sequence). The CDR3 covers 13 residues. Here the CDR3 reads CASSAGPNTEAFF. The CDR3 nucleotides are TGTGCCAGTAGTGCCGGACCTAACACTGAAGCTTTCTTT.

At least ten counts were recorded for this clonotype. The chain uses TRBV29-1 and TRBJ2-3; perhaps TRBD2 as D (5 bases). Germline V gene data show CDR1 as SQVTM and CDR2 as ANQGSEA. This CDR3 is 14 amino acids long. V lost 6 bases and J lost 2, with 15 bases in between. CDR3 sequence (DNA): TGCAGCGTATTGGTAGCGAGACTCACAGATACGCAGTATTTT. It is translated as CSVLVARLTDTQYF.

This clonotype showed up many times. V gene TRBV5-1 combines with J gene TRBJ1-1; 7 positions match TRBD1. CDR1 is SGHRS and CDR2 is YFSETQ in the germline V gene. Losses at the gene ends were 4 bases for V and 4 bases for J; bases not matched to a gene: 10. The CDR3 spans 15 residues. In DNA form, the CDR3 reads TGCGCCAGCAGCATTACAACAGGGGTCGGCACTGAAGCTTTCTTT. It is translated as CASSITTGVGTEAFF.

This clonotype was detected many times. The genes are TRBV20-1 and TRBJ2-5; D unclear. CDR3 size: 13 residues. Germline loops: CDR1 DFQATT, CDR2 SNEGSKA (reference sequence). Trimming took off 4 bases at V and 4 bases at J, with 13 bases between the two ends. In DNA form, the CDR3 reads TGCAGTGCTACCGTGCCTCCAGGAGAGACCCAGTACTTC. This translates into CSATVPPGETQYF.

In this sample, this clonotype turned up many times. The chain combines TRBV5-1 with TRBJ2-5; D is unresolved. Per the germline V gene, CDR1 is SGHRS and CDR2 is YFSETQ. This CDR3 has 14 residues. Trimming cost V 4 bases and J 3 bases, with 13 bases left between them. CDR3 bases: TGCGCCAGCAGCACGCCCGTAACAGAAGAGACCCAGTACTTC. Its translation: CASSTPVTEETQYF.

This sequence joins TRBV9 and TRBJ2-5; the D is unclear. The germline V and J ends were trimmed by 0 bases and 5 bases, with 11 bases remaining between them. Per the germline V gene, CDR1 is SGDLS and CDR2 is YYNGEE. This CDR3 comprises 14 residues. For the CDR3, the DNA is TGTGCCAGCAGCGTAGGGCCCTCTGGGGAGACCCAGTACTTC. It encodes CASSVGPSGETQYF.

The sample holds many counts of this clonotype. The chain links TRBV11-2 to TRBJ1-2, with 11 bases matching TRBD1. The CDR3 extends over 15 amino acids. J lost 4 bases, V lost 5 bases, and 6 bases had no gene match. Germline loops: CDR1 SGHAT, CDR2 FQNNGV. The CDR3 sequence: CASSQGQGVAYGYTF. In DNA form, the CDR3 reads TGTGCCAGCAGCCAGGGACAGGGGGTCGCCTATGGCTACACCTTC.